This record covers a single TCR beta chain. The junction differs from germline at one of its ends, possibly a read error. TCR beta CDR3 was amplified from genomic DNA by two-round multiplex PCR. Initially, in first-round PCR, primers specific to each TRBV and TRBJ gene were used. Each CDR3 protein gets one entry after TCRdb re-called the multiplex PCR reads with MiXCR. The table records tens of thousands of distinct CDR3 sequences, more than 40% of them present only once. This sample stems from a study of prognosis after radiotherapy for stage I lung cancer. The CDR3 is made up of 16 amino acids. The germline V gene encodes CDR1 MGHRA and CDR2 YSYEKL.

This specimen was PBMCs, taken before or after stereotactic body radiation therapy (not recorded which). The chain joins TRBV4-1 to TRBJ2-1, with D tentatively TRBD1 or TRBD2 (6 bases each). This TCR derives from a donor over 45 with non-small cell lung cancer. CDR3 coding DNA: TGCGCCAGCATCCAAGAAAGAGGGGGAGGATGGGATGGGCAGTTCTTC. Its protein product is CASIQERGGGWDGQFF.